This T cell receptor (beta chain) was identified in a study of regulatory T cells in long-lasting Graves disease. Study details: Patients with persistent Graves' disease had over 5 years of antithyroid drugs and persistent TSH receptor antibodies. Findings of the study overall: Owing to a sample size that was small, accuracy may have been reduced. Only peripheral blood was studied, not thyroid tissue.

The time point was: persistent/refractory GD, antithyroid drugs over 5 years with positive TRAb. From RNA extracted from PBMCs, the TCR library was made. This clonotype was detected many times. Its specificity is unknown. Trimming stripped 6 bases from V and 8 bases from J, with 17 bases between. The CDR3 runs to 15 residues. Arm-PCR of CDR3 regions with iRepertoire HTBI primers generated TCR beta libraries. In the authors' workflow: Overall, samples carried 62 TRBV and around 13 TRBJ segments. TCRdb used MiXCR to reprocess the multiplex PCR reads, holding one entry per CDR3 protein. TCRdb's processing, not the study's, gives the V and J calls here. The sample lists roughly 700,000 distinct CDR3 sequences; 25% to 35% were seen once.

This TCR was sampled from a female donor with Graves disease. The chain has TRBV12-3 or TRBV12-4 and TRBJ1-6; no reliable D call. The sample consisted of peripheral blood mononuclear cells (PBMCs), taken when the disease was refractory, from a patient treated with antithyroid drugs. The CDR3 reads CASSRHLGPDSPLHF. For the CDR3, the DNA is TGTGCCAGCAGCCGGCATCTTGGTCCGGATTCACCCCTCCACTTT.